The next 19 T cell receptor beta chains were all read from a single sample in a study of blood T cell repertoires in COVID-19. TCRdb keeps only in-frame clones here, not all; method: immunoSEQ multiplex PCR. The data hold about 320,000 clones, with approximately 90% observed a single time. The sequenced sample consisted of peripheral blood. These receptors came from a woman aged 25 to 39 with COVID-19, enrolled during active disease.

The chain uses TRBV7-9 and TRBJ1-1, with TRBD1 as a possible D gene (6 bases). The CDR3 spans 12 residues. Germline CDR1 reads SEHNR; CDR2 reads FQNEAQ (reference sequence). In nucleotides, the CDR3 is TGTGCTACCGGACAGAAGAACACTGAAGCTTTCTTT. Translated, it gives CATGQKNTEAFF.

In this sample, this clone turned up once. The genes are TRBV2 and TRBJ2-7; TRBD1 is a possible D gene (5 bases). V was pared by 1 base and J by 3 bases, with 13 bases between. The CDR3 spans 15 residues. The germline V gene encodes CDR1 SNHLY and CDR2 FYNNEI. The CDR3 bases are TGTGCCAGCAGTGAAGGTAGGGGATCGCGCTACGAGCAGTACTTC. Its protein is CASSEGRGSRYEQYF.

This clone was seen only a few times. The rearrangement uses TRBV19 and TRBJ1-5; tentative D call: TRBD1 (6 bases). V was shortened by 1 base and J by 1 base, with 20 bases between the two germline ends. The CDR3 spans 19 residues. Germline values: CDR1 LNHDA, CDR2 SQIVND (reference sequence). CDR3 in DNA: TGTGCCAGTAGTATAGGCCGCCGGACAGCCACTCAAAGCAATCAGCCCCAGCATTTT. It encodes CASSIGRRTATQSNQPQHF.

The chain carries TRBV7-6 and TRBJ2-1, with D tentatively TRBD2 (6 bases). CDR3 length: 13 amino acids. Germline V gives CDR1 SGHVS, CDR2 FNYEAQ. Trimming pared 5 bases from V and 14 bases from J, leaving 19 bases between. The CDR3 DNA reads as TGTGCCAGCAGCGCCAGGAGGGACTTGAGAGAGTTCTTC. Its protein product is CASSARRDLREFF.

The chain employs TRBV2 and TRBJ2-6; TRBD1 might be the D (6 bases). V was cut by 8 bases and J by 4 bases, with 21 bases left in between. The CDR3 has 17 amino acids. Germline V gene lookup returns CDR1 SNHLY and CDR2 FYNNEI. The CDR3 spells CASQGSSPLIGANVLTF. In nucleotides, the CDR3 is TGTGCCAGCCAGGGGTCTTCCCCTCTTATAGGGGCCAACGTCCTGACTTTC.

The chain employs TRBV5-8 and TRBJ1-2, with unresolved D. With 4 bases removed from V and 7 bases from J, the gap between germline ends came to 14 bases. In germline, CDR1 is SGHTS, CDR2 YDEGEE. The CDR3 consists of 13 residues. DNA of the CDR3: TGTGCCAGCAGCCCGACTCTCTTCGGTGGCTACACCTTC. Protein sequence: CASSPTLFGGYTF.

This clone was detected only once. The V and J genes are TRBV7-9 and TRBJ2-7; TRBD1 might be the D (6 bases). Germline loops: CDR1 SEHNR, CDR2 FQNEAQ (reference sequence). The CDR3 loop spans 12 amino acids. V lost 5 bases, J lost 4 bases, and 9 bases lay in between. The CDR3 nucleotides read TGTGCCAGCAGCGGTACAGGGTACGAGCAGTACGTC. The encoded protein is CASSGTGYEQYV.

The CDR3 DNA reads as TGTGCCAGCACCAGTGATGGGGGGATATACAATCAGCCCCAGCATTTT. Protein: CASTSDGGIYNQPQHF. V usage is TRBV2 and J usage is TRBJ1-5; a possible D gene is TRBD1 (5 bases). Trimming shortened V by 7 bases and J by 3 bases, and 19 bases separated the two germline ends. Per germline, CDR1 SNHLY and CDR2 FYNNEI. The CDR3 totals 16 residues.

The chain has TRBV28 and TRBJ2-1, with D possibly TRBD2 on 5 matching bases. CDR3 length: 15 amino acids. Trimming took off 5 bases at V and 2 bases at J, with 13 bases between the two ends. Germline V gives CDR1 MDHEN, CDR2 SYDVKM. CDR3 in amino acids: CASSPQGGPYNEQFF. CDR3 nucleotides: TGTGCCAGCAGTCCGCAAGGAGGCCCCTACAATGAGCAGTTCTTC. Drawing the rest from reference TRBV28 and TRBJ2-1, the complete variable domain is DVKVTQSSRYLVKRTGEKVFLECVQDMDHENMFWYRQDPGLGLRLIYFSYDVKMKEKGDIPEGYSVSREKKERFSLILESASTNQTSMYLCASSPQGGPYNEQFFGPGTRLTVL.

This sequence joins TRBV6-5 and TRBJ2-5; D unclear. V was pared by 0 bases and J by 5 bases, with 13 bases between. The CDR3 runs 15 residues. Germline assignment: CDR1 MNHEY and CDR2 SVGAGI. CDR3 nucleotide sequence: TGTGCCAGCAGTTACTCGAAAGCCCGGGTGGAGACCCAGTACTTC. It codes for CASSYSKARVETQYF.

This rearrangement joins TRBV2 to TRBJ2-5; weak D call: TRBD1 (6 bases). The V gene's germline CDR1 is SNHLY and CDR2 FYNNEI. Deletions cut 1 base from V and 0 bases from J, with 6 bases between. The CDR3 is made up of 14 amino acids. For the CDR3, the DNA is TGTGCCAGCAGTGAAGGGACAGACCAAGAGACCCAGTACTTC. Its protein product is CASSEGTDQETQYF.

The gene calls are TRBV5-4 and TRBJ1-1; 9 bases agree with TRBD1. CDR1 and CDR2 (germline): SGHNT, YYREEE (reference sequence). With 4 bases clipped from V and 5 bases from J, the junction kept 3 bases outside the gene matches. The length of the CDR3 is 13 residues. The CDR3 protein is CASSHRGRTEAFF. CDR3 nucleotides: TGTGCCAGCAGCCACAGGGGGCGAACTGAAGCTTTCTTT.

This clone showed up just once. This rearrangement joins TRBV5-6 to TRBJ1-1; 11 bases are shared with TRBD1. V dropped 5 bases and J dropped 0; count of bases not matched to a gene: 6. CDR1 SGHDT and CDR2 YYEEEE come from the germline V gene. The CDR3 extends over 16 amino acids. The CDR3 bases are TGTGCCAGCAGTCCCGGGACAGGGGGATTGAACACTGAAGCTTTCTTT. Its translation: CASSPGTGGLNTEAFF. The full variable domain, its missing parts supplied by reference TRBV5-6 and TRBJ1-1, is DAGVTQSPTHLIKTRGQQVTLRCSPKSGHDTVSWYQQALGQGPQFIFQYYEEEERQRGNFPDRFSGHQFPNYSSELNVNALLLGDSALYLCASSPGTGGLNTEAFFGQGTRLTVV.

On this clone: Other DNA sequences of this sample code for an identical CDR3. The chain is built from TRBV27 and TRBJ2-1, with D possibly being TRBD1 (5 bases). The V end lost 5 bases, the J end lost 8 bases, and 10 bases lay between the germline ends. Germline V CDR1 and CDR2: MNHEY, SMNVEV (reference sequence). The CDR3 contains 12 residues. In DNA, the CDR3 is TGTGCCAGCAGTCCGCAGGGTGATGAGCAGTTCTTC. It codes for CASSPQGDEQFF.

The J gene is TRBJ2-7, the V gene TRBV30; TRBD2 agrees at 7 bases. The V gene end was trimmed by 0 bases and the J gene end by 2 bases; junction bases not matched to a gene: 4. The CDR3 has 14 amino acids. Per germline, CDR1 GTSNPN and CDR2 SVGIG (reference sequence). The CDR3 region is CAWSVGGVTYEQYF. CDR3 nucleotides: TGTGCCTGGAGTGTGGGGGGGGTAACCTACGAGCAGTACTTC.

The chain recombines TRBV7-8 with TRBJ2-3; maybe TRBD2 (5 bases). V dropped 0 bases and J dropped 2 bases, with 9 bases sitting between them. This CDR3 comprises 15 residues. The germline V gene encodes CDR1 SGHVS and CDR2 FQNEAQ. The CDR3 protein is CASSLARGFTDTQYF. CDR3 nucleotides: TGTGCCAGCAGCTTAGCCCGGGGTTTCACAGATACGCAGTATTTT.

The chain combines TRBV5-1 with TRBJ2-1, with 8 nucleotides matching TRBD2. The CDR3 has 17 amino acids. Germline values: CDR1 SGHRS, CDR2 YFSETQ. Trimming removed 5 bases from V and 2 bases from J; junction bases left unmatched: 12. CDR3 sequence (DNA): TGCGCCAGCAGGCCTCGGCGGGGGGAGATCACCTACAATGAGCAGTTCTTC. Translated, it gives CASRPRRGEITYNEQFF. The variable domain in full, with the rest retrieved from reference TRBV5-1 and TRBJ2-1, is KAGVTQTPRYLIKTRGQQVTLSCSPISGHRSVSWYQQTPGQGLQFLFEYFSETQRNKGNFPGRFSGRQFSNSRSEMNVSTLELGDSALYLCASRPRRGEITYNEQFFGPGTRLTVL.

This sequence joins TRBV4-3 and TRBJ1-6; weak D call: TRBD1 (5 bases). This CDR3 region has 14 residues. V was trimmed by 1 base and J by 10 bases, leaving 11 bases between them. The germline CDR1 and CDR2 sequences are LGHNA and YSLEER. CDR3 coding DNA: TGCGCCAGCAGCCAAGTTGCGGGGGGGTCACCCCTCCACTTT. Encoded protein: CASSQVAGGSPLHF.

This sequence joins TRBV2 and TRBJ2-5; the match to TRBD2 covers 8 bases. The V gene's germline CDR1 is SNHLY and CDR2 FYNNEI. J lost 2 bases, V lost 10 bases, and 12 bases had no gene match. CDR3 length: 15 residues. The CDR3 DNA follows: TGTGCCAACCGCCGGGGGACGGGGGGGCAAGAGACCCAGTACTTC. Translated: CANRRGTGGQETQYF.